The 21 T cell receptor beta chains in this list originate from one sample, sequenced in a study of shared clonotypes between healthy human individuals. Some clones are missing from TCRdb's copy, which holds only in-frame ones; the method was immunoSEQ multiplex PCR. The sample holds about a million clones, more than 65% seen once. Sample: memory CD4+ T cells sorted from blood. Subset described: CD45RA-negative fraction. These receptors came from a man between 18 and 35 years old in good health.

V usage is TRBV6-1 and J usage is TRBJ2-3, with D perhaps TRBD2 (7 bases). The germline gives CDR1 MNHNS, CDR2 SASEGT. This CDR3 has 15 residues. V was trimmed by 3 bases and J by 4 bases, leaving 14 bases between them. CDR3 loop: CASSDRGGGPDTQYF. For the CDR3, the DNA is TGTGCCAGCAGTGACCGCGGGGGCGGTCCAGATACGCAGTATTTT.

V and J are TRBV7-9 and TRBJ1-5, with TRBD1 identical over 7 bases. CDR3 length equals 14 residues. Trimming at V came to 6 bases and at J to 5 bases, leaving 7 bases not matched to a gene. The germline CDR1 and CDR2 sequences are SEHNR and FQNEAQ (reference sequence). In DNA form, the CDR3 reads TGTGCCAGCAGTCGGGACAGACCCGATCAGCCCCAGCATTTT. Amino acid sequence: CASSRDRPDQPQHF.

The chain recombines TRBV30 with TRBJ2-5; TRBD2 matches 11 bases. The CDR3 consists of 16 residues. Germline loops: CDR1 GTSNPN, CDR2 SVGIG (reference sequence). Unmatched junction bases numbered 5, after V lost 0 bases and J lost 2 bases. The CDR3 sequence: CAWSVGLAGGQETQYF. The DNA of the CDR3 is TGTGCCTGGAGTGTAGGGCTAGCGGGGGGACAAGAGACCCAGTACTTC.

The V gene is TRBV5-6, the J gene TRBJ2-5; 7 bases line up with TRBD1. Germline V gene sequence: CDR1 SGHDT, CDR2 YYEEEE. Losses at the gene ends were 4 bases for V and 2 bases for J; bases not matched to a gene: 5. The CDR3 length is 14 residues. The CDR3 sequence: CASSLGTAQETQYF. CDR3 nucleotide sequence: TGTGCCAGCAGCCTCGGGACAGCACAAGAGACCCAGTACTTC.

The chain uses TRBV19 and TRBJ1-5, with D possibly being TRBD1 (6 bases). The CDR3 totals 14 residues. Germline V gene data show CDR1 as LNHDA and CDR2 as SQIVND (reference sequence). The ends were cut back, 3 bases at V and 10 bases at J, with 16 bases in the middle. The CDR3 DNA reads TGTGCCAGTAGTATTAGGGGGGAGGTTGATCCCCAGCATTTT. It yields the protein CASSIRGEVDPQHF.

With regard to this clone: The same CDR3 is also encoded by other DNA sequences in this sample. The V and J genes are TRBV15 and TRBJ2-7, with D perhaps TRBD1 or TRBD2 (6 bases each). The CDR3 has 14 amino acids. In germline, CDR1 is LNHNV, CDR2 YYDKDF (reference sequence). Trimming shortened V by 0 bases and J by 4 bases, and 10 bases separated the two germline ends. The CDR3 region has the DNA TGTGCCACCAGCAGAGAGGTAGGGGGGTACGAGCAGTACTTC. Translating gives CATSREVGGYEQYF. Full variable domain (rest looked up from reference TRBV15 and TRBJ2-7): DAMVIQNPRYQVTQFGKPVTLSCSQTLNHNVMYWYQQKSSQAPKLLFHYYDKDFNNEADTPDNFQSRRPNTSFCFLDIRSPGLGDTAMYLCATSREVGGYEQYFGPGTRLTVT.

V usage is TRBV5-6 and J usage is TRBJ2-3; D unclear. Germline lookup yields CDR1 SGHDT and CDR2 YYEEEE. CDR3 length: 12 residues. V shed 7 bases and J shed 3 bases, with 9 bases lying between them. This CDR3 reads CASGWVTDTQYF. Here the CDR3 DNA reads TGTGCCAGCGGGTGGGTTACAGATACGCAGTATTTT. Based on the CDR3 plus reference TRBV5-6 and TRBJ2-3, the full variable domain is DAGVTQSPTHLIKTRGQQVTLRCSPKSGHDTVSWYQQALGQGPQFIFQYYEEEERQRGNFPDRFSGHQFPNYSSELNVNALLLGDSALYLCASGWVTDTQYFGPGTRLTVL.

The CDR3 loop reads CASSEGGQHQPQHF. In nucleotides, the CDR3 is TGTGCCAGCAGTGAGGGGGGCCAGCATCAGCCCCAGCATTTT. The gene calls are TRBV6-6 and TRBJ1-5; perhaps TRBD1 as D (6 bases). CDR1 and CDR2 from the germline V gene are MNHNY and SVGAGI (reference sequence). CDR3 size: 14 residues. Trimming stripped 5 bases from V and 5 bases from J, with 13 bases between.

The CDR3 sequence is CASSLGRFGASSTDTQYF. As DNA, the CDR3 is TGTGCCAGCAGCTTAGGGCGCTTCGGGGCTTCTAGCACAGATACGCAGTATTTT. J is TRBJ2-3 and V is TRBV7-9; D is possibly TRBD1 or TRBD2 (5 bases each). The CDR3 contains 18 residues. CDR1 SEHNR and CDR2 FQNEAQ come from the germline V gene (reference sequence). V gave up 1 base and J gave up 0 bases, with 17 bases separating them.

The J gene is TRBJ1-4, the V gene TRBV10-3; possible D gene TRBD1, 5 bases. This CDR3 has 13 amino acids. Per the germline V gene, CDR1 is ENHRY and CDR2 is SYGVKD. V was trimmed by 9 bases and J by 4 bases, leaving 12 bases between them. CDR3 loop: CAISGRDNEKLFF. The CDR3 DNA is TGTGCCATATCAGGCAGGGATAATGAAAAACTGTTTTTT.

V gene TRBV10-3 combines with J gene TRBJ2-1, with TRBD2 matching 14 bases. Germline CDR1 is ENHRY and CDR2 is SYGVKD. The J segment lost 8 bases and the V segment lost 6 bases, leaving 6 bases of the junction unmatched. The CDR3 is 15 residues long. CDR3 in amino acids: CAIRAGTSGSDEQFF. CDR3 DNA sequence: TGTGCCATCAGGGCCGGGACTAGCGGGAGCGATGAGCAGTTCTTC.

The table lists this clone with a few counts. The CDR3 loop is CASSEFRDRGYRYTEAFF. CDR3 nucleotide sequence: TGTGCCAGCAGTGAATTTAGAGACAGGGGGTACAGGTACACTGAAGCTTTCTTT. The chain uses TRBV6-1 and TRBJ1-1, with 9 bases identical to TRBD1. This CDR3 is built from 18 residues. Germline-derived CDR1 and CDR2 are MNHNS and SASEGT. V shed 2 bases and J 3 bases; nucleotides not matched to a gene: 13.

This clone was seen only a few times. The chain recombines TRBV28 with TRBJ1-5; D gene uncertain. This CDR3 is built from 15 residues. Looked up from germline, CDR1 is MDHEN and CDR2 is SYDVKM. V was shortened by 3 bases and J by 2 bases, with 11 bases between the two germline ends. The CDR3 DNA sequence: TGTGCCAGCAGTTTGAACCTCCAGGGCAATCAGCCCCAGCATTTT. Its translation is CASSLNLQGNQPQHF.

The J gene is TRBJ1-2, the V gene TRBV7-2; D possibly corresponds to TRBD1 (5 bases). Trimming took 6 bases from V and 0 from J, leaving 11 bases between them. The CDR3 length is 14 residues. Per the germline V gene, CDR1 is SGHTA and CDR2 is FQGNSA. CDR3 sequence: CASRPTGANYGYTF. CDR3 coding DNA: TGTGCCAGCAGGCCCACGGGGGCTAACTATGGCTACACCTTC.

This clone was counted a single time. The J gene is TRBJ2-1, the V gene TRBV5-6; either TRBD1 or TRBD2 may supply D (5 bases each). V gave up 4 bases and J gave up 10 bases, with 21 bases separating them. Germline V gives CDR1 SGHDT, CDR2 YYEEEE. The CDR3 covers 15 residues. Here the CDR3 reads CASSRRDGKMNEQFF. DNA for the CDR3: TGTGCCAGCAGCCGACGGGACGGAAAGATGAACGAGCAGTTCTTC.

The chain uses TRBV30 and TRBJ2-7; D gene ambiguous. The V end lost 0 bases, the J end lost 6 bases, and 12 bases lay between the germline ends. CDR1 GTSNPN and CDR2 SVGIG come from the germline V gene (reference sequence). The CDR3 has 13 residues. The CDR3: CAWSVRVLGEQYF. CDR3 bases: TGTGCCTGGAGTGTACGAGTTCTGGGCGAGCAGTACTTC.

This clone has a count of ten or more. The chain joins TRBV28 to TRBJ1-6; tentatively, D is TRBD1 (6 bases). The germline V and J ends were trimmed by 2 bases and 7 bases, with 15 bases remaining between them. The CDR3 contains 16 residues. Germline CDR1 reads MDHEN; CDR2 reads SYDVKM. In DNA, the CDR3 is TGTGCCAGCAGTTTAAATGCACAGGGCGGAAATTCACCCCTCCACTTT. It yields the protein CASSLNAQGGNSPLHF.

This chain joins TRBV18 and TRBJ2-3; D is ambiguous. This CDR3 contains 12 residues. Germline assignment: CDR1 KGHSH and CDR2 LQKENI. V lost 3 bases to trimming and J lost 10 bases, with 11 bases between them. The CDR3 loop is CASSPEISSQYF. Written as DNA, the CDR3 is TGTGCCAGCTCACCGGAGATTTCGTCGCAGTATTTT.

The chain is built from TRBV7-9 and TRBJ2-5; 9 positions agree with TRBD1. CDR1 SEHNR and CDR2 FQNEAQ come from the germline V gene (reference sequence). The junction had 10 bases not matched to a gene; V was cut back by 8 bases and J by 3 bases. The CDR3 is 15 residues long. DNA for the CDR3: TGTGCCAGCTCCCCCGGACAGGGGAGGGAAGAGACCCAGTACTTC. This sequence encodes CASSPGQGREETQYF.

The chain recombines TRBV6-5 with TRBJ2-7, with a tentative D call TRBD2 (6 bases). With 7 bases removed from V and 3 bases from J, the gap between germline ends came to 16 bases. CDR1 and CDR2 from the germline V gene are MNHEY and SVGAGI. The CDR3 is 14 amino acids. The CDR3 region has the DNA TGTGCCAGCAACTGGGGCGGGAAGGTCTACGAGCAGTACTTC. Translated: CASNWGGKVYEQYF.

The V gene is TRBV5-4, the J gene TRBJ2-2; TRBD2 agrees at 11 bases. This CDR3 region has 15 residues. CDR1 is SGHNT, CDR2 YYREEE, per germline (reference sequence). Germline trimming cut 2 bases from V and 4 bases from J; bases unmatched to any gene: 1. The CDR3: CASSFSGGATGELFF. Here the CDR3 DNA reads TGTGCCAGCAGCTTTAGCGGGGGGGCCACCGGGGAGCTGTTTTTT.